The source of this T cell receptor (beta chain) is a study of blood T cell repertoires in COVID-19. Study-wide context: Sources were T cells, B-cell-depleted T cells, or PBMCs; the material itself was cDNA or gDNA.

Per the original data handling: Reference gene primer amplification gave nucleated cell count estimates. Using immunoSEQ multiplex PCR, the repertoire was profiled, and TCRdb retains in-frame clones only, with some absent. Clone size and the V and J calls come from that table; the DNA yielded D and trimming. Here the sample spans roughly 360,000 clones, around 83% being singletons. Cohorts were determined from participant-reported clinical history. In Cohort 3, a recovered donor had either two negative PCRs, clearance, or symptom resolution. Germline CDR1 is GTSNPN and CDR2 is SVGIG (reference sequence). This CDR3 comprises 15 residues. The V gene end was trimmed by 3 bases and the J gene end by 7 bases; junction bases not matched to a gene: 14.

This clonotype was obtained from a woman between 50 and 59 years old who had recovered from COVID-19. The specimen sequenced was PBMCs or T cells enriched from blood (not recorded which). The V gene is TRBV30, the J gene TRBJ2-7; 8 bases map to TRBD2. CDR3 loop: CAWRETGTIAGEQYF. The CDR3 nucleotides are TGTGCCTGGAGGGAGACCGGGACTATAGCGGGGGAGCAGTACTTC.